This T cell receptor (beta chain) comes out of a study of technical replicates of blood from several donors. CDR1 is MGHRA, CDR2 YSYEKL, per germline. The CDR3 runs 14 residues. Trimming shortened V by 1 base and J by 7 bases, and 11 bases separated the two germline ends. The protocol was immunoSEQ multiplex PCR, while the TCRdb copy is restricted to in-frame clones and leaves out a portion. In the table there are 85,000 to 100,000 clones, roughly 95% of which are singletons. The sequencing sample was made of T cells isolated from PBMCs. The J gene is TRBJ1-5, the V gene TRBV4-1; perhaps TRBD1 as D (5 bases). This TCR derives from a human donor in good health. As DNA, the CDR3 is TGCGCCAGCAGCCAAGTTGACAGTGGCCAGCCCCAGCATTTT. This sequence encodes CASSQVDSGQPQHF.